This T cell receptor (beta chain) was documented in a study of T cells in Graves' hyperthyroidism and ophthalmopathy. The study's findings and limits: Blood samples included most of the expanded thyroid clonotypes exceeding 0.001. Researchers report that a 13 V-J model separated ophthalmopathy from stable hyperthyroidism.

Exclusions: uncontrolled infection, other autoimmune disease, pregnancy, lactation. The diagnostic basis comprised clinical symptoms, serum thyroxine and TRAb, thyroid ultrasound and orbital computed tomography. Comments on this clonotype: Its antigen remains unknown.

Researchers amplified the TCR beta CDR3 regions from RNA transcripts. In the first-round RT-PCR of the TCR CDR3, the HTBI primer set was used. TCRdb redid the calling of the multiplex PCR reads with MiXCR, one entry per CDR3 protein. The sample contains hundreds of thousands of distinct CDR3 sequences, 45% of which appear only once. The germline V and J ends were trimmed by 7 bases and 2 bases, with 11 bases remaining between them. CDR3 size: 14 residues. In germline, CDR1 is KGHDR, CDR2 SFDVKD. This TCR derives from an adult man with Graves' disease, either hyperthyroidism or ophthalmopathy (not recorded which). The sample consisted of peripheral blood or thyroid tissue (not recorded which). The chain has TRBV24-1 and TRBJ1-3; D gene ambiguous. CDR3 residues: CATSLEGPGNTIYF. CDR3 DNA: TGTGCCACCAGCTTGGAAGGTCCTGGAAACACCATATATTTT.